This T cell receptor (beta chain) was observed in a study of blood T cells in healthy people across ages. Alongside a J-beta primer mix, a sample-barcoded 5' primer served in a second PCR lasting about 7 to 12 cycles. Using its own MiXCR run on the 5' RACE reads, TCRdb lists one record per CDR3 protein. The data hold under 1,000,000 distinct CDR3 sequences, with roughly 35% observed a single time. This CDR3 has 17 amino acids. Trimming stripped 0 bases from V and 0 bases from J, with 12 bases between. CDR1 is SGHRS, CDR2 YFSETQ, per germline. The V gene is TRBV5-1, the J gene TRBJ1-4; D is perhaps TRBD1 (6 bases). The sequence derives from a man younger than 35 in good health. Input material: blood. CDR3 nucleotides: TGCGCCAGCAGCTTGGATTTGGGGGCGGCAACTAATGAAAAACTGTTTTTT. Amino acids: CASSLDLGAATNEKLFF.